Described below is a single T cell receptor (beta chain) sequence and its context. Its antigen is unidentified. Assay used: immunoSEQ multiplex PCR; TCRdb lists only in-frame clones, some missing. The sample consists of 70,000 to 90,000 clones, around 84% of them appearing once. The data were taken from a study of T cells in localized non-small cell lung cancer. V lost 0 bases, J lost 2 bases, and 13 bases lay in between. CDR1 and CDR2 from the germline V gene are SGHDT and YYEEEE. This CDR3 has 16 amino acids. General observations from the study: When the top 100 tumor clones were examined, a median around 61 of them also appeared in the adjacent lung, which was paired and uninvolved. Sequencing was limited to one tumor region, leaving the possibility of heterogeneity open.

The source was peripheral blood, collected before any cancer treatment. The clonotype originates from a female donor of 60 years or more with stage I lung adenocarcinoma. The V gene is TRBV5-6, the J gene TRBJ2-3; D may be TRBD2 (6 bases). CDR3 residues: CASSLVYRGATDTQYF. The CDR3, as DNA: TGTGCCAGCAGCTTGGTGTATCGCGGGGCCACAGATACGCAGTATTTT. The full variable domain, rest sourced from reference TRBV5-6 and TRBJ2-3, is DAGVTQSPTHLIKTRGQQVTLRCSPKSGHDTVSWYQQALGQGPQFIFQYYEEEERQRGNFPDRFSGHQFPNYSSELNVNALLLGDSALYLCASSLVYRGATDTQYFGPGTRLTVL.